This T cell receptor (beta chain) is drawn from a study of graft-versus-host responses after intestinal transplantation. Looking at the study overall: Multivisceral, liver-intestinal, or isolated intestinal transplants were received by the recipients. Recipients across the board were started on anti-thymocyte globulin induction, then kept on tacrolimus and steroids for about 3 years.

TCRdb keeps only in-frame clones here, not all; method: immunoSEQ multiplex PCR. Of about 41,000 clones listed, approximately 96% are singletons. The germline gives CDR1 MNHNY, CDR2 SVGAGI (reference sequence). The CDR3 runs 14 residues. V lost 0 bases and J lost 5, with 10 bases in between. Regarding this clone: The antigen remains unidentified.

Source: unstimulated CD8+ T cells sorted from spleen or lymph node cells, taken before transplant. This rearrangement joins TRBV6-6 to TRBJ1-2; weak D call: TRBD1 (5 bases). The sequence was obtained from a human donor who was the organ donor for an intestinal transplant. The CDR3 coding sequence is TGTGCCAGCAGTTACTCCGAGGGGTATTATGGCTACACCTTC. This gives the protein CASSYSEGYYGYTF.